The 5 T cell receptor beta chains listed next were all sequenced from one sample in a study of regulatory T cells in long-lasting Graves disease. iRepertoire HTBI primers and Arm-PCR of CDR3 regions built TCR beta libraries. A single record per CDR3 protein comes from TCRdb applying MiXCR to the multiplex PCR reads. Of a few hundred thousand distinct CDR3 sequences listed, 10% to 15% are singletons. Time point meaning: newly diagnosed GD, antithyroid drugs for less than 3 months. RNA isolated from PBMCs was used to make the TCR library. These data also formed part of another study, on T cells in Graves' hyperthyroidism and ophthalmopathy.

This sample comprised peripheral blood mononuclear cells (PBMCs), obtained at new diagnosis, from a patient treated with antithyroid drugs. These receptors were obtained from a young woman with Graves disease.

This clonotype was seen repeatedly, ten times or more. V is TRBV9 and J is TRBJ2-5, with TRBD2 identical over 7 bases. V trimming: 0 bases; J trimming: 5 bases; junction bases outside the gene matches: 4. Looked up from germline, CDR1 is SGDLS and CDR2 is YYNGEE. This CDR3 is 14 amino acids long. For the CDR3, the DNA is TGTGCCAGCAGCGTAGACGGGAGGCCCGAGACCCAGTACTTC. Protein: CASSVDGRPETQYF.

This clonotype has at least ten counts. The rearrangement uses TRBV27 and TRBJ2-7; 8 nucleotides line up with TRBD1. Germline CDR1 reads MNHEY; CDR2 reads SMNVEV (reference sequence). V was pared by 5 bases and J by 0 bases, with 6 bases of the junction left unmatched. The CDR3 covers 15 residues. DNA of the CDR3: TGTGCCAGCAGTATAAGGACAGGGAGCTCCTACGAGCAGTACTTC. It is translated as CASSIRTGSSYEQYF.

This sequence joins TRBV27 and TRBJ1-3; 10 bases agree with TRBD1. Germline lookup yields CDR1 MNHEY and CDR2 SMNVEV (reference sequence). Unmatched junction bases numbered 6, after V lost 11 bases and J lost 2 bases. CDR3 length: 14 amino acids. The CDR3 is CAGTGACPGNTIYF. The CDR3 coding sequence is TGTGCCGGGACAGGGGCCTGTCCTGGAAACACCATATATTTT.

The CDR3: CAISEGTGRAEAFF. The CDR3 nucleotides read TGTGCCATCAGTGAAGGCACAGGACGGGCTGAAGCTTTCTTT. This chain connects TRBV10-3 to TRBJ1-1, with D perhaps matching TRBD1 (5 bases). This CDR3 has 14 amino acids. Germline V lookup: CDR1 ENHRY, CDR2 SYGVKD. The V end lost 3 bases, the J end lost 6 bases, and 14 bases lay between the germline ends.

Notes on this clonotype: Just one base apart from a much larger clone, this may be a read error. The CDR3 DNA follows: TGTACCAGCAGCTTCTCCGGGACAGGGAACTATGGCTACACCTTC. This codes for CTSSFSGTGNYGYTF. The J gene is TRBJ1-2, the V gene TRBV9; TRBD1 matches 9 bases. The CDR3 spans 15 residues. CDR1 SGDLS and CDR2 YYNGEE come from the germline V gene.